This T cell receptor beta chain is drawn from a study of blood T cell repertoires in COVID-19. Study in general: Some COVID-19 samples were acute and others convalescent; all came from the United States, Italy and Spain. The analysed material was cDNA or gDNA that came from T cells, B-cell-depleted T cells, or PBMCs.

This CDR3 contains 14 residues. The germline V gene encodes CDR1 KGHSY and CDR2 FQNENV. Between the trimmed V and J ends, which lost 8 bases and 2 bases, there was a span of 12 bases. Authors' data handling: Amplification of reference gene primers was used by the study to estimate nucleated cell counts. Data came from immunoSEQ multiplex PCR; TCRdb stores just in-frame clones and leaves some out. V and J calls and clone size are as listed in that table; D and trimming were resolved from the DNA. Of just over 95,000 clones in the sample, about 86% were seen once. The sample taken for sequencing was peripheral blood. The source is a man in his sixties with acute or convalescent COVID-19. The rearrangement joins TRBV16 to TRBJ1-4, with D uncertain. The CDR3 loop reads CASWRGLTNEKLFF. DNA for the CDR3: TGTGCCAGCTGGAGAGGGTTGACTAATGAAAAACTGTTTTTT. The whole variable domain, remainder taken from reference TRBV16 and TRBJ1-4, is GEEVAQTPKHLVRGEGQKAKLYCAPIKGHSYVFWYQQVLKNEFKFLISFQNENVFDETGMPKERFSAKCLPNSPCSLEIQATKLEDSAVYFCASWRGLTNEKLFFGSGTQLSVL.